This is a list of T cell receptor beta chains from one sample in a study of blood T cell repertoires in COVID-19. Only in-frame clones appear in the TCRdb table, and some are missing; sequencing was by immunoSEQ multiplex PCR. The table includes 200,000 or so clones, 84% detected once. The sequenced sample was peripheral blood. The receptors derive from a woman in her twenties or thirties who had recovered from COVID-19. CDR3s include the opening cysteine and the closing phenylalanine or tryptophan. A D gene is named only where the DNA matches it firmly. A clone size is listed for some rows: how often the clone was seen (once, few, many), or a class if it is expanded.

J gene: TRBJ1-4
V gene: TRBV15
D gene: -
CDR3 length: 15
clone size: -
CDR3 DNA: TGTGCCACCAGCAGAGATGGAGGAACTAATGAAAAACTGTTTTTT
CDR3 protein: CATSRDGGTNEKLFF

J gene: TRBJ2-2
V gene: TRBV4-1
D gene: TRBD1
CDR3 length: 15
clone size: -
CDR3 DNA: TGCGCCAGCAGCACCCGGGACAGCGACACCGGGGAGCTGTTTTTT
CDR3 protein: CASSTRDSDTGELFF

J gene: TRBJ2-7
V gene: TRBV28
D gene: -
CDR3 length: 11
clone size: many
CDR3 DNA: TGTGCCAGCAGTATGACACGACAGCAGTACTTC
CDR3 protein: CASSMTRQQYF

J gene: TRBJ2-5
V gene: TRBV27
D gene: TRBD1
CDR3 length: 19
clone size: -
CDR3 DNA: TGTGCCAGCAGTATCGCGGGACAGGGGAAAGGGAGGTATGGAGAGACCCAGTACTTC
CDR3 protein: CASSIAGQGKGRYGETQYF

J gene: TRBJ2-3
V gene: TRBV29-1
D gene: -
CDR3 length: 12
clone size: -
CDR3 DNA: TGCAGCGCCGAGCGGCGCACAGATACGCAGTATTTT
CDR3 protein: CSAERRTDTQYF

J gene: TRBJ2-1
V gene: TRBV11-2
D gene: TRBD2
CDR3 length: 18
clone size: -
CDR3 DNA: TGTGCCAGCAGCCACTTAACTAGCGGGATTTCCTCCTACAATGAGCAGTTCTTC
CDR3 protein: CASSHLTSGISSYNEQFF

J gene: TRBJ2-2
V gene: TRBV24-1
D gene: -
CDR3 length: 15
clone size: -
CDR3 DNA: TGTGCCACCAGTGATGATGGGCGGAGGAGCGGGGAGCTGTTTTTT
CDR3 protein: CATSDDGRRSGELFF

J gene: TRBJ2-5
V gene: TRBV5-1
D gene: TRBD1
CDR3 length: 14
clone size: -
CDR3 DNA: TGCGCCAGCAGCGGGACAGGGTCCCAAGAGACCCAGTACTTC
CDR3 protein: CASSGTGSQETQYF

J gene: TRBJ1-2
V gene: TRBV28
D gene: -
CDR3 length: 13
clone size: -
CDR3 DNA: TGTGCCAGCAGTCGACAGGCAACTGGTGGCTACACCTTC
CDR3 protein: CASSRQATGGYTF

J gene: TRBJ2-1
V gene: TRBV5-6
D gene: TRBD2
CDR3 length: 17
clone size: -
CDR3 DNA: TGTGCCAGCAGCCCCTCCTCTAGGGGACTAGCGCCTGGTAAGCAGTTCTTC
CDR3 protein: CASSPSSRGLAPGKQFF

J gene: TRBJ2-7
V gene: TRBV6-6
D gene: TRBD2
CDR3 length: 14
clone size: -
CDR3 DNA: TGTGCCAGCAGTTACACGACTAGCGCCTACGAGCAGTACTTC
CDR3 protein: CASSYTTSAYEQYF

J gene: TRBJ2-2
V gene: TRBV27
D gene: TRBD1
CDR3 length: 14
clone size: -
CDR3 DNA: TGTGCCAGCAGCAGAGACAGGGTCACCGGGGAGCTGTTTTTT
CDR3 protein: CASSRDRVTGELFF

J gene: TRBJ1-2
V gene: TRBV18
D gene: -
CDR3 length: 14
clone size: -
CDR3 DNA: TGTGCCAGCTCACCACCCGGGACTGAAGGGAGGGTCACCTTC
CDR3 protein: CASSPPGTEGRVTF

J gene: TRBJ2-7
V gene: TRBV6-5
D gene: TRBD2
CDR3 length: 16
clone size: -
CDR3 DNA: TGTGCCAGCAGTTACACGAGCGGGAGCCCCTCCTACGAGCAGTACTTC
CDR3 protein: CASSYTSGSPSYEQYF

J gene: TRBJ2-1
V gene: TRBV27
D gene: -
CDR3 length: 15
clone size: -
CDR3 DNA: TGTGCCAGCAGTGACGCCGGGACACACTACAATGAGCAGTTCTTC
CDR3 protein: CASSDAGTHYNEQFF

J gene: TRBJ1-6
V gene: TRBV11-1
D gene: TRBD1
CDR3 length: 14
clone size: -
CDR3 DNA: TGTGCCAGCAGCCGACAGGGGGCTGGTATTCCCCTCCACTTT
CDR3 protein: CASSRQGAGIPLHF

J gene: TRBJ2-7
V gene: TRBV5-1
D gene: TRBD2
CDR3 length: 14
clone size: -
CDR3 DNA: TGCGCCAGCAGCTTGCGCGGGAGTCCCTACGAGCAGTACTTC
CDR3 protein: CASSLRGSPYEQYF

J gene: TRBJ2-1
V gene: TRBV9
D gene: TRBD2
CDR3 length: 17
clone size: few
CDR3 DNA: TGTGCCAGCAGCGTAGGAGTAAGCGGGAGGGGTACCAATGAGCAGTTCTTC
CDR3 protein: CASSVGVSGRGTNEQFF

J gene: TRBJ1-1
V gene: TRBV7-9
D gene: -
CDR3 length: 14
clone size: -
CDR3 DNA: TGTGCCAGCAGCTTAAAATCCTTGAACACTGAAGCTTTCTTT
CDR3 protein: CASSLKSLNTEAFF

J gene: TRBJ1-5
V gene: TRBV6-4
D gene: TRBD1
CDR3 length: 16
clone size: few
CDR3 DNA: TGTGCCAGCACCTATCATGGCAGGGGGCTCAATCAGCCCCAGCATTTT
CDR3 protein: CASTYHGRGLNQPQHF

J gene: TRBJ2-1
V gene: TRBV28
D gene: -
CDR3 length: 15
clone size: -
CDR3 DNA: TGTGCCAGCAGTTTATATTTCGGGGTTAACAATGAGCAGTTCTTC
CDR3 protein: CASSLYFGVNNEQFF

J gene: TRBJ1-1
V gene: TRBV10-3
D gene: -
CDR3 length: 16
clone size: -
CDR3 DNA: TGTGCCATCAGTGAGTCAGGGACAACGGCGGCCACTGAAGCTTTCTTT
CDR3 protein: CAISESGTTAATEAFF

J gene: TRBJ2-5
V gene: TRBV2
D gene: TRBD1
CDR3 length: 15
clone size: -
CDR3 DNA: TGTGCCAGCAGTTTTTCCGGGACAGGGACGCAGACCCAGTACTTC
CDR3 protein: CASSFSGTGTQTQYF

J gene: TRBJ1-4
V gene: TRBV2
D gene: TRBD1
CDR3 length: 13
clone size: -
CDR3 DNA: TGTGCCAGTAGAACAGGGGTGAATGAAAAACTGTTTTTT
CDR3 protein: CASRTGVNEKLFF

J gene: TRBJ2-1
V gene: TRBV2
D gene: TRBD2
CDR3 length: 15
clone size: few
CDR3 DNA: TGTGCCAGCAGTGACGGGACTAGCGGGAGGTCTGAGCAGTTCTTC
CDR3 protein: CASSDGTSGRSEQFF

J gene: TRBJ2-5
V gene: TRBV3-1/TRBV3-2
D gene: -
CDR3 length: 14
clone size: -
CDR3 DNA: TGTGCCAGCAGCCAAGAGTTTAGCACGGAGACCCAGTACTTC
CDR3 protein: CASSQEFSTETQYF

J gene: TRBJ2-3
V gene: TRBV10-3
D gene: -
CDR3 length: 14
clone size: -
CDR3 DNA: TGTGCCATCACCAAGAGGGCTAGCCAAGATACGCAGTATTTT
CDR3 protein: CAITKRASQDTQYF

J gene: TRBJ1-5
V gene: TRBV16
D gene: -
CDR3 length: 15
clone size: -
CDR3 DNA: TGTGCCAGCAGTCTAGACGGTGATAGCAATCAGCCCCAGCATTTT
CDR3 protein: CASSLDGDSNQPQHF

J gene: TRBJ2-5
V gene: TRBV4-2
D gene: TRBD2
CDR3 length: 17
clone size: -
CDR3 DNA: TGTGCCAGCAGCCAAGGGGTACTAGCGGGAGGGACGGAGACCCAGTACTTC
CDR3 protein: CASSQGVLAGGTETQYF

J gene: TRBJ1-1
V gene: TRBV19
D gene: -
CDR3 length: 16
clone size: -
CDR3 DNA: TGTGCCAGTAGTATTGGGGGGTCGCACTTGAACACTGAAGCTTTCTTT
CDR3 protein: CASSIGGSHLNTEAFF

J gene: TRBJ1-5
V gene: TRBV28
D gene: -
CDR3 length: 14
clone size: -
CDR3 DNA: TGTGCCAGCAGCCCGGACGGGGTTAATCAGCCCCAGCATTTT
CDR3 protein: CASSPDGVNQPQHF

J gene: TRBJ2-7
V gene: TRBV27
D gene: TRBD1
CDR3 length: 18
clone size: -
CDR3 DNA: TGTGCCAGCAGGGGGAGGGGACAGGGAGCTCGAGGATCCTACGAGCAGTACTTC
CDR3 protein: CASRGRGQGARGSYEQYF

J gene: TRBJ1-1
V gene: TRBV28
D gene: TRBD1
CDR3 length: 13
clone size: -
CDR3 DNA: TGTGCCAGCAGCAGGGGGTCGAACACTGAAGCTTTCTTT
CDR3 protein: CASSRGSNTEAFF

J gene: TRBJ1-2
V gene: TRBV27
D gene: TRBD1
CDR3 length: 15
clone size: -
CDR3 DNA: TGTGCCAGCAGTCCATCCACGACAGGGGTTTATGGCTACACCTTC
CDR3 protein: CASSPSTTGVYGYTF

J gene: TRBJ1-3
V gene: TRBV5-1
D gene: -
CDR3 length: 18
clone size: -
CDR3 DNA: TGCGCCAGCAGCTTGGCCTACCTGGACAGCAACTCTGGAAACACCATATATTTT
CDR3 protein: CASSLAYLDSNSGNTIYF

J gene: TRBJ2-7
V gene: TRBV6-1
D gene: TRBD2
CDR3 length: 15
clone size: -
CDR3 DNA: TGTGCCAGCAGTGAACCGGCGGGAGCCTACTCCGAGCAGTACTTC
CDR3 protein: CASSEPAGAYSEQYF

J gene: TRBJ2-4
V gene: TRBV30
D gene: -
CDR3 length: 14
clone size: few
CDR3 DNA: TGTGCCTGGAGTGTACAAGGGGCTGGACACATTCAGTACTTC
CDR3 protein: CAWSVQGAGHIQYF

J gene: TRBJ2-3
V gene: TRBV4-2
D gene: -
CDR3 length: 15
clone size: -
CDR3 DNA: TGTGCCAGCAGACTCGAGACACGAAGCACAGATACGCAGTATTTT
CDR3 protein: CASRLETRSTDTQYF

J gene: TRBJ2-1
V gene: TRBV19
D gene: -
CDR3 length: 15
clone size: -
CDR3 DNA: TGTGCCAGTAGTATGGCAGGGAACGACTACAATGAGCAGTTCTTC
CDR3 protein: CASSMAGNDYNEQFF

J gene: TRBJ1-2
V gene: TRBV5-4
D gene: TRBD1
CDR3 length: 15
clone size: -
CDR3 DNA: TGTGCCAGCAGCCGGGCCAGACAGGGGGACTATGGCTACACCTTC
CDR3 protein: CASSRARQGDYGYTF

J gene: TRBJ2-7
V gene: TRBV5-6
D gene: TRBD2
CDR3 length: 15
clone size: -
CDR3 DNA: TGTGCCAGCAGCTCCCCTAGCGGGAGTTTCTACGAGCAGTACTTC
CDR3 protein: CASSSPSGSFYEQYF

J gene: TRBJ2-7
V gene: TRBV27
D gene: -
CDR3 length: 13
clone size: -
CDR3 DNA: TGTGCCAGCAGCCTCAGGGTGAATGACGAGCAGTACTTC
CDR3 protein: CASSLRVNDEQYF

J gene: TRBJ2-3
V gene: TRBV14
D gene: -
CDR3 length: 15
clone size: -
CDR3 DNA: TGTGCCAGCAGCCCCCGGACAGAGTTCACAGATACGCAGTATTTT
CDR3 protein: CASSPRTEFTDTQYF

J gene: TRBJ2-7
V gene: TRBV12-3/TRBV12-4
D gene: -
CDR3 length: 12
clone size: few
CDR3 DNA: TGTGCCAGCAGTCGAGATGAATACGAGCAGTACTTC
CDR3 protein: CASSRDEYEQYF

J gene: TRBJ2-2
V gene: TRBV27
D gene: TRBD2
CDR3 length: 15
clone size: -
CDR3 DNA: TGTGCCAGCAGTCATCTAGCGGGAAGCACCGGGGAGCTGTTTTTT
CDR3 protein: CASSHLAGSTGELFF

J gene: TRBJ2-7
V gene: TRBV5-1
D gene: TRBD2
CDR3 length: 14
clone size: many
CDR3 DNA: TGCGCCAGCCAGCAGCAGGAGGGAGGGTACGAGCAGTACTTC
CDR3 protein: CASQQQEGGYEQYF

J gene: TRBJ1-4
V gene: TRBV9
D gene: TRBD1
CDR3 length: 16
clone size: -
CDR3 DNA: TGTGCCAGCAGCGCCACTGGTGGGACAGGGGATGAAAAACTGTTTTTT
CDR3 protein: CASSATGGTGDEKLFF

J gene: TRBJ1-1
V gene: TRBV29-1
D gene: -
CDR3 length: 13
clone size: -
CDR3 DNA: TGCAGCGTTGTCCGGGGAGCGGACACTGAAGCTTTCTTT
CDR3 protein: CSVVRGADTEAFF

J gene: TRBJ2-7
V gene: TRBV9
D gene: TRBD2
CDR3 length: 14
clone size: -
CDR3 DNA: TGTGCCAGCAGCATTAGCGGGAGGGGCGACGAGCAGTACTTC
CDR3 protein: CASSISGRGDEQYF

J gene: TRBJ2-7
V gene: TRBV12-3/TRBV12-4
D gene: -
CDR3 length: 11
clone size: -
CDR3 DNA: TGTGCCAGCAGCTACCGCTCCGAGCAGTACTTC
CDR3 protein: CASSYRSEQYF

J gene: TRBJ2-7
V gene: TRBV2
D gene: TRBD2
CDR3 length: 15
clone size: -
CDR3 DNA: TGTGCCAGCAGCCAGTCGACTAGCGGGAGTTTGGAGCAGTACTTC
CDR3 protein: CASSQSTSGSLEQYF

J gene: TRBJ2-1
V gene: TRBV7-3
D gene: TRBD2
CDR3 length: 15
clone size: -
CDR3 DNA: TGTGCCAGCAGCTGGACTAGCGGGAGGTATAATGAGCAGTTCTTC
CDR3 protein: CASSWTSGRYNEQFF

J gene: TRBJ2-7
V gene: TRBV27
D gene: -
CDR3 length: 13
clone size: -
CDR3 DNA: TGTGCCAGCAGTTTAAGGCTAGCCTACGAGCAGTACTTC
CDR3 protein: CASSLRLAYEQYF

J gene: TRBJ1-5
V gene: TRBV12-5
D gene: TRBD1
CDR3 length: 19
clone size: -
CDR3 DNA: TGTGCTAGTGGTTTGGTACGGGGGGGACAGGGGCTCAGCAATCAGCCCCAGCATTTT
CDR3 protein: CASGLVRGGQGLSNQPQHF

J gene: TRBJ2-3
V gene: TRBV6-4
D gene: TRBD2
CDR3 length: 15
clone size: -
CDR3 DNA: TGTGCCAGCAGTGAACTAGCGGGGTCCCCAGATACGCAGTATTTT
CDR3 protein: CASSELAGSPDTQYF

J gene: TRBJ2-7
V gene: TRBV4-1
D gene: TRBD2
CDR3 length: 16
clone size: -
CDR3 DNA: TGCGCCAGCAGCCAAGGTAGCGGGAGGGCGTTGTACGAGCAGTACTTC
CDR3 protein: CASSQGSGRALYEQYF

J gene: TRBJ2-5
V gene: TRBV7-9
D gene: -
CDR3 length: 13
clone size: -
CDR3 DNA: TGTGCCAGCAGGGGGCTCGGAGGGGAGACCCAGTACTTC
CDR3 protein: CASRGLGGETQYF

J gene: TRBJ2-1
V gene: TRBV5-8
D gene: -
CDR3 length: 15
clone size: -
CDR3 DNA: TGTGCCAGCAGCCAACGGGGGAGCTCCTACAATGAGCAGTTCTTC
CDR3 protein: CASSQRGSSYNEQFF

J gene: TRBJ2-3
V gene: TRBV6-5
D gene: TRBD2
CDR3 length: 15
clone size: -
CDR3 DNA: TGTGCCAGCAGTTATAGCGGGAGGGAAGTAGATACGCAGTATTTT
CDR3 protein: CASSYSGREVDTQYF

J gene: TRBJ2-4
V gene: TRBV9
D gene: TRBD2
CDR3 length: 14
clone size: -
CDR3 DNA: TGTGCCAGCAGCGGTAGCGGGAGTGGGAACATTCAGTACTTC
CDR3 protein: CASSGSGSGNIQYF